This T cell receptor beta chain is drawn from a study of identical twins. The V end lost 3 bases, the J end lost 2 bases, and 11 bases lay between the germline ends. The CDR3 extends over 14 amino acids. One entry per CDR3 protein results from TCRdb running MiXCR on the 5' RACE reads. The sample includes approximately 600,000 distinct CDR3 sequences, about 7% of them seen just once. This same sample was also taken into another study, of yellow fever vaccine responses in identical twins.

This TCR was recovered from a woman aged 18-29 years in good health. Sample: PBMCs. This sequence joins TRBV12-3 or TRBV12-4 and TRBJ2-7; the D gene is possibly TRBD1 (5 bases). CDR3 in DNA: TGTGCCAGCAGTTTTCGGGCAGGGACCTACGAGCAGTACTTC. This translates into CASSFRAGTYEQYF.